This TCR beta chain was identified in a study of cytomegalovirus exposure and HLA in healthy donors. The PCR ran on 60 Vbeta and 13 Jbeta primers. Repertoires were generated with immunoSEQ multiplex PCR, while TCRdb's copy carries only in-frame clones and drops some. The repertoire holds approximately 130,000 clones, around 77% seen once, with approximately 1.2% in the top ten. The germline V gene has CDR1 SGHNT and CDR2 YYREEE (reference sequence). Trimming cost V 4 bases and J 2 bases; bases outside gene matches: 9. This CDR3 has 17 amino acids. The chain links TRBV5-4 to TRBJ2-3, with 11 bases fitting TRBD2. Sequencing input: PBMCs. The receptor was derived from a man in his fifties or sixties in good health and CMV-seronegative. Written as DNA, the CDR3 is TGTGCCAGCAGCCCTCGGACTAGCGGGTATAACACAGATACGCAGTATTTT. This encodes CASSPRTSGYNTDTQYF.